The 26 T cell receptor beta chains in this list originate from one sample, sequenced in a study of shared clonotypes between healthy human individuals. The protocol was immunoSEQ multiplex PCR, while the TCRdb copy is restricted to in-frame clones and leaves out a portion. The sample holds 950,000 to 1,100,000 clones; 75% are singletons and the top ten take over 1.3%. The source material was memory CD4+ T cells sorted from blood. As for subset: CD45RA-negative fraction. These TCRs come from a man younger than 30 in good health.

V usage is TRBV5-1 and J usage is TRBJ2-5; no clear D gene. V was trimmed by 4 bases and J by 1 base, leaving 8 bases between them. CDR1 is SGHRS, CDR2 YFSETQ, per germline. The CDR3 has 13 residues. CDR3 sequence reads: CASSPRPQETQYF. The CDR3 nucleotides are TGCGCCAGCAGCCCCCGACCCCAAGAGACCCAGTACTTC.

This clone has only one observation. V gene TRBV21-1 combines with J gene TRBJ2-7; the table assigns TRBD1, which was not confirmed against the DNA. TRBV21-1 is a pseudogene locus. The CDR3 sequence is 14 residues long. This CDR3 is CASSQKDRFYEQYF. The DNA of the CDR3 is TGTGCCAGCAGCCAGAAAGACAGGTTCTACGAGCAGTACTTC.

V gene TRBV5-1 combines with J gene TRBJ2-7, with 8 positions matching TRBD1. CDR1 and CDR2 (germline): SGHRS, YFSETQ. The CDR3 spans 17 residues. V lost 4 bases and J lost 1; bases outside the gene matches: 13. The CDR3 region has the DNA TGCGCCAGCAGCCGGACGGGGACAGGTGAGAGTTCCTACGAGCAGTACTTC. It yields the protein CASSRTGTGESSYEQYF.

The chain carries TRBV6-5 and TRBJ2-1, with D possibly being TRBD1 (6 bases). From germline, CDR1 is MNHEY and CDR2 SVGAGI. V was clipped by 8 bases and J by 8 bases, with 16 bases between them. CDR3 length: 13 residues. The CDR3 DNA is TGTGCCAGCGGCAGGGGATTGTTCGATGAGCAGTTCTTC. Its protein product is CASGRGLFDEQFF.

The rearrangement joins TRBV5-1 to TRBJ1-1, with 7 bases lining up with TRBD1. With V trimmed by 0 bases and J by 1 base, 6 bases remained unmatched. CDR1 and CDR2 (germline): SGHRS, YFSETQ. This CDR3 region has 16 residues. This chain's CDR3 is CASSLGRTGPNTEAFF. The DNA of the CDR3 is TGCGCCAGCAGCTTGGGGCGGACAGGACCGAACACTGAAGCTTTCTTT.

Points on this clone: The sample has other DNA sequences that encode this CDR3 too. The chain recombines TRBV2 with TRBJ2-7; 9 bases agree with TRBD1. Germline CDR1 and CDR2: SNHLY and FYNNEI. This CDR3 region has 14 residues. With 4 bases clipped from V and 3 bases from J, the junction kept 4 bases outside the gene matches. The CDR3 DNA sequence: TGTGCCAGCAGTGTGGGACAGGGCTTCTACGAGCAGTACTTC. This translates into CASSVGQGFYEQYF. The entire variable domain, with the rest obtained from reference TRBV2 and TRBJ2-7, is as follows: EPEVTQTPSHQVTQMGQEVILRCVPISNHLYFYWYRQILGQKVEFLVSFYNNEISEKSEIFDDQFSVERPDGSNFTLKIRSTKLEDSAMYFCASSVGQGFYEQYFGPGTRLTVT.

The V call is TRBV9, the J call TRBJ2-3; D is possibly TRBD2 (5 bases). There are 16 residues in the CDR3. Trimming took 2 bases from V and 0 from J, leaving 13 bases between them. Looked up from germline, CDR1 is SGDLS and CDR2 is YYNGEE. CDR3 coding DNA: TGTGCCAGCAGCGTCCTAGCCGGACGCAGCACAGATACGCAGTATTTT. Its protein product is CASSVLAGRSTDTQYF.

In this sample, this clone turned up a few times. This rearrangement joins TRBV19 to TRBJ1-4, with D possibly matching TRBD1 (6 bases). V lost 5 bases and J lost 3, with 25 bases in between. The CDR3 is 19 amino acids. Germline V gene sequence: CDR1 LNHDA, CDR2 SQIVND (reference sequence). The chain's CDR3 is CASSPIYRVGRTANEKLFF. In DNA, the CDR3 is TGTGCCAGTAGTCCCATTTACAGGGTAGGCCGTACGGCTAATGAAAAACTGTTTTTT.

The V and J genes are TRBV2 and TRBJ2-7; TRBD2 agrees at 7 bases. CDR1 and CDR2 (germline): SNHLY, FYNNEI. This CDR3 is 12 amino acids long. Germline trimming cut 6 bases from V and 6 bases from J; bases unmatched to any gene: 5. The CDR3 nucleotides read TGTGCCAGCAGGCCCTTAGCGGGCGAGCAGTACTTC. This translates into CASRPLAGEQYF.

The chain combines TRBV27 with TRBJ2-7, with a possible D match to TRBD1 (6 bases). The germline V gene encodes CDR1 MNHEY and CDR2 SMNVEV (reference sequence). This CDR3 spans 16 amino acids. The germline V and J ends were trimmed by 2 bases and 2 bases, with 16 bases remaining between them. This CDR3 is CASSLRKGPGAYEQYF. The CDR3 DNA is TGTGCCAGCAGTTTACGGAAAGGACCAGGGGCCTACGAGCAGTACTTC.

The chain carries TRBV19 and TRBJ2-1; D perhaps matches TRBD2 (6 bases). The CDR3 is 14 amino acids. The germline gives CDR1 LNHDA, CDR2 SQIVND (reference sequence). Deletions cut 3 bases from V and 7 bases from J, with 13 bases between. In DNA form, the CDR3 reads TGTGCCAGTAGTATTTTGGAGGGGTTGAATGAGCAGTTCTTC. Amino acid sequence: CASSILEGLNEQFF.

This clone was detected once. CDR3 sequence (DNA): TGCGCCAGCAGCTTGGTGGGGCAGCCCAACTATGGCTACACCTTC. It encodes CASSLVGQPNYGYTF. The rearrangement uses TRBV5-1 and TRBJ1-2, with D tentatively TRBD1 (5 bases). The CDR3 spans 15 residues. The V gene's germline CDR1 is SGHRS and CDR2 YFSETQ. V was trimmed by 0 bases and J by 2 bases, leaving 11 bases between them.

This clone was seen a few times. This chain links TRBV6-6 with TRBJ2-4; D could derive from TRBD1 or TRBD2 (5 bases each). The CDR3 consists of 12 residues. V lost 5 bases to trimming and J lost 8 bases, with 10 bases between them. The germline V gene encodes CDR1 MNHNY and CDR2 SVGAGI (reference sequence). The CDR3 coding sequence is TGTGCCAGCAGTCCCCTGGGGGACATTCAGTACTTC. Encoded protein: CASSPLGDIQYF.

This clone was picked up one time. V and J are TRBV28 and TRBJ2-5; D is undetermined. The better agreement between TRBJ2-7 and the DNA end casts doubt on the J call. Looked up from germline, CDR1 is MDHEN and CDR2 is SYDVKM. This CDR3 comprises 18 residues. DNA of the CDR3: TGTGCCAGCAGTGCTGGACGGGTATTCCTATCCTCCTCCTACGAGCAGTACTTC. It translates to CASSAGRVFLSSSYEQYF.

The V call is TRBV5-4, the J call TRBJ2-5; TRBD1 matches 9 bases. The CDR3 is 14 amino acids. Trimming cost V 5 bases and J 5 bases; bases outside gene matches: 7. In germline, CDR1 is SGHNT, CDR2 YYREEE (reference sequence). The CDR3 protein is CASRQGQGQETQYF. CDR3 nucleotide sequence: TGTGCCAGCAGGCAGGGACAGGGTCAGGAGACCCAGTACTTC.

The rearrangement uses TRBV10-1 and TRBJ2-2; D might be TRBD2 (5 bases). Trimming shortened V by 10 bases and J by 5 bases, and 11 bases separated the two germline ends. Germline V lookup: CDR1 WNHNN, CDR2 SYGVQD (reference sequence). CDR3 size: 12 residues. The CDR3 nucleotides are TGCGCCATCGGTGGAGGAACCGGGGAGCTGTTTTTT. This sequence encodes CAIGGGTGELFF.

There are a few counts of this clone. The rearrangement uses TRBV6-6 and TRBJ1-2; D is unresolved. V lost 2 bases, J lost 4 bases, and 8 bases lay in between. Germline lookup yields CDR1 MNHNY and CDR2 SVGAGI (reference sequence). This CDR3 contains 13 residues. CDR3 residues: CASSYGVGYGYTF. The CDR3 bases are TGTGCCAGCAGTTACGGGGTGGGCTATGGCTACACCTTC.

The sample holds a few counts of this clone. The chain carries TRBV7-9 and TRBJ1-1; no reliable D call. Germline V CDR1 and CDR2: SEHNR, FQNEAQ (reference sequence). Trimming left V 3 bases short and J 6 bases short, with 14 bases between. The CDR3 is 14 residues long. CDR3 coding DNA: TGTGCCAGCAGCTTCGGCTGGGCTAAAGCTGAAGCTTTCTTT. Its protein is CASSFGWAKAEAFF.

V gene TRBV19 combines with J gene TRBJ2-5; no firm D call. The length of the CDR3 is 13 residues. V was shortened by 5 bases and J by 2 bases, with 9 bases between the two germline ends. Germline V gene lookup returns CDR1 LNHDA and CDR2 SQIVND (reference sequence). CDR3 DNA: TGTGCCAGTAGTGGGCAGCTACAAGAGACCCAGTACTTC. Translating it yields CASSGQLQETQYF.

The chain recombines TRBV6-5 with TRBJ2-7; D is possibly TRBD2 (5 bases). V was shortened by 0 bases and J by 2 bases, with 14 bases between the two germline ends. Germline-derived CDR1 and CDR2 are MNHEY and SVGAGI. The CDR3 length is 16 residues. CDR3 DNA sequence: TGTGCCAGCAGTTACTCGAACCGGGGAAGGGCCTACGAGCAGTACTTC. Residues: CASSYSNRGRAYEQYF.

This clone has more than one count but fewer than ten. Other DNA sequences within the sample encode an identical CDR3. DNA of the CDR3: TGCGCCAGCAGCCAAGATCTGGGCAATCAGCCCCAGCATTTT. Its protein product is CASSQDLGNQPQHF. The chain combines TRBV4-3 with TRBJ1-5, with D uncertain. V was cut by 0 bases and J by 2 bases, with 5 bases left in between. Germline V lookup: CDR1 LGHNA, CDR2 YSLEER. This CDR3 has 14 amino acids.

The genes are TRBV7-8 and TRBJ2-5; possibly TRBD2 for D (6 bases). The length of the CDR3 is 15 residues. The germline V gene encodes CDR1 SGHVS and CDR2 FQNEAQ. The V end was cut by 1 base, the J end by 0 bases, with 9 bases between. CDR3 DNA: TGTGCCAGCAGCTTAGGGACGGGGGACCAAGAGACCCAGTACTTC. Protein sequence: CASSLGTGDQETQYF.

This clone has more than one count but fewer than ten. The chain is built from TRBV28 and TRBJ1-1, with a tentative D call TRBD1 (6 bases). CDR1 MDHEN and CDR2 SYDVKM come from the germline V gene. The CDR3 is 14 amino acids. Trimming removed 10 bases at V and 4 bases at J, with 19 bases between. This chain's CDR3 is CATLSTGLSTEAFF. The DNA for the CDR3 is TGTGCCACCCTATCCACAGGGTTGAGCACTGAAGCTTTCTTT.

V is TRBV6-1 and J is TRBJ2-7, with 9 nucleotides matching TRBD1. Germline V gene lookup returns CDR1 MNHNS and CDR2 SASEGT. This CDR3 has 15 residues. V lost 8 bases to trimming and J lost 1 base; unmatched junction nucleotides: 9. The CDR3 coding sequence is TGTGCCAGCTATCCTTCGACAGGGGGTTCCTACGAGCAGTACTTC. Translating it yields CASYPSTGGSYEQYF.

This clone was counted many times. This rearrangement joins TRBV9 to TRBJ2-5; 7 positions agree with TRBD2. Per germline, CDR1 SGDLS and CDR2 YYNGEE. V lost 4 bases to trimming and J lost 4 bases; unmatched junction nucleotides: 10. This CDR3 has 15 amino acids. CDR3 sequence reads: CASSPFAGRGETQYF. The CDR3 bases are TGTGCCAGCAGCCCCTTTGCGGGGAGGGGAGAGACCCAGTACTTC.

The genes are TRBV2 and TRBJ1-4; unclear D gene. The CDR3 contains 11 residues. The V end lost 7 bases, the J end lost 4 bases, and 4 bases lay between the germline ends. CDR1 SNHLY and CDR2 FYNNEI come from the germline V gene. The CDR3 DNA is TGTGCCAGCAAGAATAATGAAAAACTGTTTTTT. Translating it yields CASKNNEKLFF.